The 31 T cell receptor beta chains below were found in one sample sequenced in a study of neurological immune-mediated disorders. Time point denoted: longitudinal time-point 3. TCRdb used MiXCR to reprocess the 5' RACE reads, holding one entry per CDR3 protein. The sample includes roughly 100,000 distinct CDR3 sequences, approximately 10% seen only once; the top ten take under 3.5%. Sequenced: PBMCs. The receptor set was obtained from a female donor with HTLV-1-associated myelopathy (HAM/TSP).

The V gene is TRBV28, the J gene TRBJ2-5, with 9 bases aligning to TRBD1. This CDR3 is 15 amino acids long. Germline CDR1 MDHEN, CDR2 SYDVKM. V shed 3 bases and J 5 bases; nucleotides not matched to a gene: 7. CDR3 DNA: TGTGCCAGCAGTTTCTACAGGGGGCGCCGGGAGACCCAGTACTTC. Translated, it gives CASSFYRGRRETQYF.

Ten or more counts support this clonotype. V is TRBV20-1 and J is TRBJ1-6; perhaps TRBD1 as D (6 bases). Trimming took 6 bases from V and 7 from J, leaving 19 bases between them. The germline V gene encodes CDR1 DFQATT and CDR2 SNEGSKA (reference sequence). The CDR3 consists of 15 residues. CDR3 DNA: TGCAGTGCCGCTCCCCCCGGGACAAGGAATTCACCCCTCCACTTT. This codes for CSAAPPGTRNSPLHF.

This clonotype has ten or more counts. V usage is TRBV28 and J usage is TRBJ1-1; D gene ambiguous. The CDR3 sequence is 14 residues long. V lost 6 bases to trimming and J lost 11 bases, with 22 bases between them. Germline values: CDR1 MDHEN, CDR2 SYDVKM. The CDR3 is CASSPQGAEDWAFF. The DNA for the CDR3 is TGTGCCAGCAGCCCTCAAGGAGCCGAAGATTGGGCTTTCTTT.

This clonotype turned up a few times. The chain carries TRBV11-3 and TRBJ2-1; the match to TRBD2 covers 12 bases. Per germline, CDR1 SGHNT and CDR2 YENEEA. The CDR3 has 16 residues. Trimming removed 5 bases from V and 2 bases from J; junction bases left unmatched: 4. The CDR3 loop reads CASSLSSGGAYNEQFF. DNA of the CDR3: TGTGCCAGCAGCCTTTCTAGCGGGGGGGCCTACAATGAGCAGTTCTTC.

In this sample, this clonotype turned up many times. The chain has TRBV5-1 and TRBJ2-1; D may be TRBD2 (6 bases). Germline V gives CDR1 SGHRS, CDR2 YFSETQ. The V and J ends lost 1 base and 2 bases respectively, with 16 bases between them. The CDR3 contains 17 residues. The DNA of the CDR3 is TGCGCCAGCAGCTTGCATAGCGGCAGTGGGACCTACAATGAGCAGTTCTTC. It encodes CASSLHSGSGTYNEQFF.

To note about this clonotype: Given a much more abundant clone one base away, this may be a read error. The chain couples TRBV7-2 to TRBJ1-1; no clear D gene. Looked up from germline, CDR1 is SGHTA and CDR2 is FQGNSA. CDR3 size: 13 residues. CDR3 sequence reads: CASSLGAQLEALF. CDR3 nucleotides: TGTGCCAGCAGCTTAGGAGCCCAGCTTGAAGCTTTATTT.

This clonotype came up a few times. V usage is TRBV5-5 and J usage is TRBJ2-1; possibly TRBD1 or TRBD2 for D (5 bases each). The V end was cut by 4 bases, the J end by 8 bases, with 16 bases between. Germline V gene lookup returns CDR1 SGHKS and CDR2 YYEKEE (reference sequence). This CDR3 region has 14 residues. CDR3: CASSVRDGLHEQFF. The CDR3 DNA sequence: TGTGCCAGCAGCGTCCGGGACGGGCTGCATGAGCAGTTCTTC. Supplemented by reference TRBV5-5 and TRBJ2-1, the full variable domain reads DAGVTQSPTHLIKTRGQQVTLRCSPISGHKSVSWYQQVLGQGPQFIFQYYEKEERGRGNFPDRFSARQFPNYSSELNVNALLLGDSALYLCASSVRDGLHEQFFGPGTRLTVL.

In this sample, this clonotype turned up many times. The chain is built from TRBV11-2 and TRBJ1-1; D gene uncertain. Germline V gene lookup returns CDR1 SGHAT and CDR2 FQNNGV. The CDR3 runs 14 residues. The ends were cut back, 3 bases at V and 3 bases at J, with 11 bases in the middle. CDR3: CASSFSGGDTEAFF. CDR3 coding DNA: TGTGCCAGCAGCTTCTCAGGCGGCGACACTGAAGCTTTCTTT.

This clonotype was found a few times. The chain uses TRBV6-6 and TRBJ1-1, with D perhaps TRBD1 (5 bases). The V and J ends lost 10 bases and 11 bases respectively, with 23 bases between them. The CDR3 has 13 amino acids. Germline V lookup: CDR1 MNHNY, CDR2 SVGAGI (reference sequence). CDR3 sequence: CATLRMSTEGAFF. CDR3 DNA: TGTGCCACCCTCCGTATGAGTACAGAGGGGGCTTTCTTT.

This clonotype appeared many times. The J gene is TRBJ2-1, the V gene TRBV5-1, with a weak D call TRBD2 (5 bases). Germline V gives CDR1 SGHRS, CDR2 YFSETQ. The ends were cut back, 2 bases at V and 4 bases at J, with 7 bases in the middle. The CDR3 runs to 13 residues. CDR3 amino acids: CASSFGGYNEQFF. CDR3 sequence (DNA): TGCGCCAGCAGCTTCGGCGGGTACAATGAGCAGTTCTTC.

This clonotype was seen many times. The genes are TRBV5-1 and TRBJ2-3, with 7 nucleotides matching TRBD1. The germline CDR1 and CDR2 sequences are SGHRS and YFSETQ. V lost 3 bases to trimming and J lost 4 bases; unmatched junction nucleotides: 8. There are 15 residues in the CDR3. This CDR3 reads CASSSTGLGADTQYF. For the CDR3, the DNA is TGCGCCAGCAGCTCGACAGGGTTGGGAGCAGATACGCAGTATTTT.

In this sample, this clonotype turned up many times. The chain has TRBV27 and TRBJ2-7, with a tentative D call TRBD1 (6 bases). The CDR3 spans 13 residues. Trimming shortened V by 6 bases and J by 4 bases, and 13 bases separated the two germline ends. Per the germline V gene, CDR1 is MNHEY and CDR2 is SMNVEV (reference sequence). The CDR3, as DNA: TGTGCCAGCAGGCAGGGGTTGGCTTACGAGCAGTACTTC. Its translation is CASRQGLAYEQYF.

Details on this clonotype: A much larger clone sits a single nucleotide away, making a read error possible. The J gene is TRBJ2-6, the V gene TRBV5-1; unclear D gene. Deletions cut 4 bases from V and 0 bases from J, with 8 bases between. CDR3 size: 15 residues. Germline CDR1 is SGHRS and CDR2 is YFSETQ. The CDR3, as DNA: TGCGCCAGCAGCAGCGAGAACTCTGGGGCCAACGTCCTGACTTTC. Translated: CASSSENSGANVLTF.

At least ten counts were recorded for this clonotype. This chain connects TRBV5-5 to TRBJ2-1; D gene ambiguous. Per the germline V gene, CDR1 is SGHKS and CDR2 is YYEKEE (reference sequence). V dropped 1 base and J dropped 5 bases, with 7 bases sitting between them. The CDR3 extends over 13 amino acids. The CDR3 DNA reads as TGTGCCAGCAGCTTGTATCGAGACAATGAGCAGTTCTTC. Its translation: CASSLYRDNEQFF.

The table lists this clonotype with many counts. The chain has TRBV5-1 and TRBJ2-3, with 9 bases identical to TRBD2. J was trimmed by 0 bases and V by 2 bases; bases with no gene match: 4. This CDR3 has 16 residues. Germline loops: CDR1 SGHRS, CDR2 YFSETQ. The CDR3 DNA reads TGCGCCAGCAGCTTTCCTAGCGGGGAGAGCACAGATACGCAGTATTTT. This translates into CASSFPSGESTDTQYF.

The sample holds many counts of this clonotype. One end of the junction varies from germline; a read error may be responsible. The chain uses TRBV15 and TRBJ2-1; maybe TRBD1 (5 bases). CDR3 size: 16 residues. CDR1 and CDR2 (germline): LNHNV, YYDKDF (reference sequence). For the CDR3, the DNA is TGTGCTACCAGCAGTGAACAGGCGATCTCCTACAATGAGCAGTTCTTC. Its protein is CATSSEQAISYNEQFF.

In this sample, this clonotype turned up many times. The CDR3 region has the DNA TGCGCCAGCAGCCCGGGACAGGGGGATGCCTACGAGCAGTACTTC. This gives the protein CASSPGQGDAYEQYF. The V call is TRBV5-1, the J call TRBJ2-7; 11 positions agree with TRBD1. CDR1 is SGHRS, CDR2 YFSETQ, per germline. V gave up 4 bases and J gave up 2 bases; unmatched junction bases: 5. There are 15 residues in the CDR3.

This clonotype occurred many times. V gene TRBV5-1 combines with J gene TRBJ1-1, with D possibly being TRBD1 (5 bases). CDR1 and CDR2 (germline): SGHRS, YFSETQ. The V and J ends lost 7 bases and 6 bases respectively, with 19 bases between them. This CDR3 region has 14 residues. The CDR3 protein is CASSEGRAGAEAFF. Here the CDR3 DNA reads TGCGCCAGCTCGGAAGGCAGGGCCGGGGCTGAAGCTTTCTTT.

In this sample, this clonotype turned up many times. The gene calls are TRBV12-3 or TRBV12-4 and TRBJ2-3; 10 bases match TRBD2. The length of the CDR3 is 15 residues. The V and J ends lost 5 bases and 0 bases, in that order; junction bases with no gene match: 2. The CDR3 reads CASSPAGGSTDTQYF. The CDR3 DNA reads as TGTGCCAGCAGTCCAGCGGGGGGGAGCACAGATACGCAGTATTTT.

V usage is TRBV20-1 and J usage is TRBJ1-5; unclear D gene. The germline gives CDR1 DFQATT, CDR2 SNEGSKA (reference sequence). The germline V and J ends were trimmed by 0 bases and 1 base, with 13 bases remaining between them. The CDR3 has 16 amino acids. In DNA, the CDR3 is TGCAGTGCTAGAGATAGTTCAGGTACCAGCAATCAGCCCCAGCATTTT. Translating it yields CSARDSSGTSNQPQHF.

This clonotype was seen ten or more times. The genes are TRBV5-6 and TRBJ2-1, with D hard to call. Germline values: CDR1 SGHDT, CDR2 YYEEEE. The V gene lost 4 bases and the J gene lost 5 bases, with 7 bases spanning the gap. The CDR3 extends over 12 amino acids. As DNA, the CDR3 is TGTGCCAGCAGCCCCGGGCACAATGAGCAGTTCTTC. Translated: CASSPGHNEQFF. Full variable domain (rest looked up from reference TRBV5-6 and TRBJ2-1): DAGVTQSPTHLIKTRGQQVTLRCSPKSGHDTVSWYQQALGQGPQFIFQYYEEEERQRGNFPDRFSGHQFPNYSSELNVNALLLGDSALYLCASSPGHNEQFFGPGTRLTVL.

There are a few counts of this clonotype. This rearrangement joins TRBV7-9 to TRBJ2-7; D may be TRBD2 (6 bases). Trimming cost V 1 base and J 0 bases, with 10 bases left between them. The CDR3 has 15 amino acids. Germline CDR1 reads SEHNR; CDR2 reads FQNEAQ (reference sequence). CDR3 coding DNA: TGTGCCAGCAGCTTAGTACGGGGGAGCTCCTACGAGCAGTACTTC. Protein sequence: CASSLVRGSSYEQYF.

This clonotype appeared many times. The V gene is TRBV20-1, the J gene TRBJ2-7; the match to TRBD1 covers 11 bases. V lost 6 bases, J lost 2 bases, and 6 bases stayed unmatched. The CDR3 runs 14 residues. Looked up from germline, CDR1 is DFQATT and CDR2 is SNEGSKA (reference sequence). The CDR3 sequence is CSANPGQGAYEQYF. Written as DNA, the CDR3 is TGCAGTGCCAATCCGGGACAGGGGGCCTACGAGCAGTACTTC.

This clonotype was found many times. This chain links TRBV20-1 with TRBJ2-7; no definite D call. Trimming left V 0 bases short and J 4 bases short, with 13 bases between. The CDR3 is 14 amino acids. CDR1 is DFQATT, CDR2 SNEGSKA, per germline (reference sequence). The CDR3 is CSARDRGFLYEQYF. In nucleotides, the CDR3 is TGCAGTGCTAGAGATCGCGGTTTTCTATACGAGCAGTACTTC.

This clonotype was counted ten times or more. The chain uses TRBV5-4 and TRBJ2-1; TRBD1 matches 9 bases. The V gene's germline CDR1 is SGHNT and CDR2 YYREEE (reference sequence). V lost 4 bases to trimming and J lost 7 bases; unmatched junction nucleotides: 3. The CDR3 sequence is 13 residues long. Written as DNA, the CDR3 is TGTGCCAGCAGCCAGGGACAGGGTAATGAGCAGTTCTTC. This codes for CASSQGQGNEQFF.

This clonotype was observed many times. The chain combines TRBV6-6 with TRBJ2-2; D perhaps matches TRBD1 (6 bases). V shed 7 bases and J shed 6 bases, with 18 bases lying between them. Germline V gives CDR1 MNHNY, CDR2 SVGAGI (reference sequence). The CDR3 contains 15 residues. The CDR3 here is CASILQGSLAGELFF. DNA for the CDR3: TGTGCCAGCATTTTACAGGGCAGTTTGGCCGGGGAGCTGTTTTTT.

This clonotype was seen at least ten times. CDR3 region: CASSSRFGGPYEQYF. The CDR3 DNA reads TGTGCCAGCAGTTCTCGGTTCGGGGGCCCCTACGAGCAGTACTTC. The chain joins TRBV12-3 or TRBV12-4 to TRBJ2-7; D may correspond to TRBD1 or TRBD2 (6 bases each). The CDR3 spans 15 residues. The germline V and J ends were trimmed by 4 bases and 2 bases, with 15 bases remaining between them.

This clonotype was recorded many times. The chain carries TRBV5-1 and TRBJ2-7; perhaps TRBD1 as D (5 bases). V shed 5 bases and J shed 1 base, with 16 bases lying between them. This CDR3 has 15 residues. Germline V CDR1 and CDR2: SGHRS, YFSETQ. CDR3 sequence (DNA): TGCGCCAGCAGTACCCAGGCAGGGCCGTCCTACGAGCAGTACTTC. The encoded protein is CASSTQAGPSYEQYF.

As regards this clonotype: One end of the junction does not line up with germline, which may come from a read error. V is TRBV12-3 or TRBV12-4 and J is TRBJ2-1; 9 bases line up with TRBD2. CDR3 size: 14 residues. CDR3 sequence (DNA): TGTGCCAACAGTCCCGGACTAGCGCTCAATGAGCAGTTCTTC. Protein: CANSPGLALNEQFF.

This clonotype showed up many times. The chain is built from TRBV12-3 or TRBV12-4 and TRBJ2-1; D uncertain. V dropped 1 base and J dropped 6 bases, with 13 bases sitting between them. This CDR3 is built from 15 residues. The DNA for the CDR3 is TGTGCCAGCAGTTTAGTTAGGCCCCAAAGCAATGAGCAGTTCTTC. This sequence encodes CASSLVRPQSNEQFF.

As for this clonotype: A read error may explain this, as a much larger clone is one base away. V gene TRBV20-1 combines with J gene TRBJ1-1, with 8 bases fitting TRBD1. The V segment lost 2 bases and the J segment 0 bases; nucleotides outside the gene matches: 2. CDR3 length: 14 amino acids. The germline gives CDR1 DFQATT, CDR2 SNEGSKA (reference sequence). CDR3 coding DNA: TGCAGTGCTAGACAGGGGGCCATGAACACTGAAGCTTTCTTT. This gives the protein CSARQGAMNTEAFF.